This section outlines one TCR beta chain sequence together with its context. PCR was performed a second time for roughly 7 to 11 cycles using a sample-barcoded 5' primer and a J-beta primer mix. TCRdb called the 5' RACE reads again in MiXCR, with one record for every CDR3 protein. Of fewer than 2 million distinct CDR3 sequences detected, around 40% appear once; the ten largest clones hold about 21%. The people who gave samples were healthy Caucasians from Russia, aged about 6 to 95. Every donor contributed around 10 milliliters of peripheral blood by blood draw. At least 6 million PBMCs were isolated per sample. Each sample provided at least 5.5 micrograms of extracted total RNA. These data belong to a study of blood T cells in healthy people across ages. The CDR3 has 12 residues. Trimming shortened V by 5 bases and J by 7 bases, and 12 bases separated the two germline ends. Germline CDR1 MGHRA, CDR2 YSYEKL.

V gene TRBV4-1 combines with J gene TRBJ2-7; possible D gene TRBD1, 6 bases. Sequencing was done on a sample of blood. This TCR came from a human donor in good health. The CDR3 bases are TGCGCCAGCAGCTTCCACAGGGAGGAGCAGTACTTC. It yields the protein CASSFHREEQYF.